This TCR beta chain was recorded in a study of T cell responses to AZD1222 COVID-19 vaccine. TCRdb's copy holds only in-frame clones and misses some; the assay was immunoSEQ multiplex PCR. The sample lists over 100,000 clones, approximately 91% seen once, with just under 6.5% in the top ten. V lost 7 bases to trimming and J lost 9 bases, with 10 bases between them. The CDR3 totals 11 residues. Looked up from germline, CDR1 is PRHDT and CDR2 is FYEKMQ (reference sequence). This clonotype was obtained from an adult in good health. This specimen was peripheral blood, taken on day 0 of AZD1222 vaccination. The chain employs TRBV13 and TRBJ2-1; D possibly uses TRBD1 or TRBD2 (5 bases each). The CDR3 spells CASTQRGEQFF. The CDR3 DNA reads as TGTGCCAGCACCCAGAGGGGTGAGCAGTTCTTC.